These T cell receptor beta chains were read from a single sample in a study of cytomegalovirus exposure and HLA in healthy donors. Data came from immunoSEQ multiplex PCR; TCRdb stores just in-frame clones and leaves some out. Of some 170,000 clones listed, 70% to 80% are singletons. The source material was PBMCs. These receptors originate from a man between 18 and 35 years old in good health and CMV-seropositive. CDR3s leave out the opening cysteine and the closing phenylalanine or tryptophan. Each record gives: J gene, V gene, CDR3 protein.

TRBJ1-2 TRBV4-3 ASSQGDRGVHGYT
TRBJ2-7 TRBV27 ASIATGSSGLGQY
TRBJ2-7 TRBV6-1 ASRPGQSYEQY
TRBJ2-1 TRBV10-1 ASSGFSGRHHEQF
TRBJ1-4 TRBV6-1 ASRSVRGNEKPF
TRBJ2-7 TRBV14 ASSKGAGDIYEQY
TRBJ1-5 TRBV6-6 ASTWGQGNQPQH
TRBJ2-7 TRBV7-8 ASSLTLGTDPYEQY
TRBJ1-1 TRBV30 AWSVGGRADTEAF
TRBJ2-5 TRBV12-2 ASRLRVTEQETQY
TRBJ2-7 TRBV9 ASSAGQTYEQY
TRBJ1-2 TRBV11-2 ASSPDRPYGYT
TRBJ2-7 TRBV7-9 ASSLGRGVLSYEQY
TRBJ2-7 TRBV5-1 ASSFNIDEQY
TRBJ2-7 TRBV27 ASSFPGGYEQY
TRBJ2-4 TRBV6-1 ASSEPSRGLGSQY
TRBJ2-1 TRBV5-1 ASSPDGRHYNEQF
TRBJ2-7 TRBV27 ASSQTGNREQY
TRBJ1-4 TRBV27 ASSPWGGATNEKLF
TRBJ1-1 TRBV27 ASRSVVNTEAF
TRBJ1-1 TRBV10-3 AIKAGRNTEAF
TRBJ1-2 TRBV19 ASRSQGTSSGYT
TRBJ2-5 TRBV30 AWEEGETQY
TRBJ1-6 TRBV5-6 ASSLSSGVYNSPLH
TRBJ2-7 TRBV5-4 ASSQDVRRAIPGEQY
TRBJ1-2 TRBV30 AWSVHRGEGYT
TRBJ1-5 TRBV2 ASSELQGGNQPQH
TRBJ1-5 TRBV27 ASRQWFNQPQH
TRBJ2-5 TRBV19 ASSGQGGLETQY
TRBJ2-7 TRBV2 ASRADYEQY
TRBJ2-4 TRBV13 ASSTYRGGNIQY
TRBJ1-6 TRBV14 ASSQSTMSGYSPLH
TRBJ2-7 TRBV4-1 ASSLDGQGVGEQY
TRBJ1-4 TRBV2 AGLDSNEKLF
TRBJ2-1 TRBV5-4 ASSLIGGNEQF
TRBJ1-2 TRBV4-3 ASSPSDSLAGYT
TRBJ2-5 TRBV5-1 ASSSRPWAQETQY
TRBJ2-1 TRBV19 ASSAYRSSYNEQF
TRBJ1-2 TRBV6-1 ASLHTGGPTYGYT
TRBJ1-5 TRBV18 ASSGGAGNQPQH
TRBJ1-6 TRBV5-4 ASSLRQGDSSPLH
TRBJ1-5 TRBV6-5 ASRGQHSNQPQH
TRBJ1-4 TRBV6-4 ASSAPKPTPGTGDEKLF
TRBJ1-1 TRBV6-6 ASSYSGGDTEAF
TRBJ1-1 TRBV7-9 ASSLLRQGGTEAF
TRBJ2-2 TRBV7-2 ASSPRRAGELF
TRBJ2-3 TRBV5-1 ASSLDPSTDTQY
TRBJ2-6 TRBV7-2 ASSLKTGANVLT
TRBJ2-2 TRBV30 AWSARANTGELF
TRBJ2-7 TRBV7-9 ASSNHPRGAHYEQY
TRBJ1-4 TRBV7-2 ASSFQGLRNEKLF
TRBJ2-4 TRBV13 ASSSRQGTNIQY
TRBJ2-7 TRBV5-4 ASSWGQNSYEQY
TRBJ2-7 TRBV7-2 ASSLHNLEQY
TRBJ2-2 TRBV5-4 ASSLVQSTGELF
TRBJ2-5 TRBV18 ASSPGGGETQY
TRBJ2-1 TRBV5-4 ASSLEDRDNEQF